This T cell receptor (beta chain) was captured by sequencing in a study of cytomegalovirus exposure and HLA in healthy donors. Study at large: The Caucasian-associated ancestry cluster contained 75% to 85% of the approximately 430 genotyped donors. Study findings and constraints: According to an earlier analysis, most TCR beta V segments yielded productive rearrangements about 87% or about 30% of the time. Rates of TCR association differed by HLA locus in a later analysis, with DRB1 highest and HLA-C lowest.

The PCR was carried out with 60 Vbeta primers and 13 Jbeta primers. The method was immunoSEQ multiplex PCR; TCRdb's version includes in-frame clones alone and lacks a portion of them. The data contain 200,000 or so clones, more than 60% of them seen just once; the ten biggest clones take up about 1.7%. Turning to this clone: Its antigen is not identified.

The sequence came from a man in his forties or fifties in good health and CMV-seronegative. Sequencing was performed on PBMCs.

The CDR3: CASSLVFRELTGELFF. The CDR3, as DNA: TGTGCCAGCAGCTTAGTGTTCCGGGAGCTCACCGGGGAGCTGTTTTTT. This rearrangement joins TRBV7-9 to TRBJ2-2; weak D call: TRBD2 (6 bases). CDR1 is SEHNR, CDR2 FQNEAQ, per germline (reference sequence). This CDR3 has 16 residues. V was shortened by 1 base and J by 4 bases, with 13 bases between the two germline ends.